This paragraph reports one TCR beta chain. The target antigen is unknown. This entry is derived from a study of CD8 T cells in Susac syndrome. Overall study results and limits: No clonal expansion appeared among CD4+ T cells in Susac patients.

Sequencing of TCR beta drew on CD8+ and CD4+ T cells from blood. Patients having Susac syndrome satisfied recently defined diagnostic criteria for definite or probable disease. With random hexamers, roughly 0.5 to 1 ug RNA was reverse transcribed. Via MiXCR, TCRdb re-called the immunoSEQ multiplex PCR reads, giving one row per CDR3 protein. The table includes about 140,000 distinct CDR3 sequences, approximately 95% detected once. Sequencing was performed on CD4+ T cells from PBMCs. The TCR comes from a human donor with Susac syndrome.

CDR3 sequence (DNA): TGCAGTGCTAGGGGCCCCGACAGGGAATCTCGCACTGAAGCTTTCTTT. Amino acid sequence: CSARGPDRESRTEAFF. This chain joins TRBV20-1 and TRBJ1-1, with 7 positions matching TRBD1. V was pared by 3 bases and J by 4 bases, with 14 bases of the junction left unmatched. The CDR3 consists of 16 residues. Germline V gene lookup returns CDR1 DFQATT and CDR2 SNEGSKA (reference sequence).